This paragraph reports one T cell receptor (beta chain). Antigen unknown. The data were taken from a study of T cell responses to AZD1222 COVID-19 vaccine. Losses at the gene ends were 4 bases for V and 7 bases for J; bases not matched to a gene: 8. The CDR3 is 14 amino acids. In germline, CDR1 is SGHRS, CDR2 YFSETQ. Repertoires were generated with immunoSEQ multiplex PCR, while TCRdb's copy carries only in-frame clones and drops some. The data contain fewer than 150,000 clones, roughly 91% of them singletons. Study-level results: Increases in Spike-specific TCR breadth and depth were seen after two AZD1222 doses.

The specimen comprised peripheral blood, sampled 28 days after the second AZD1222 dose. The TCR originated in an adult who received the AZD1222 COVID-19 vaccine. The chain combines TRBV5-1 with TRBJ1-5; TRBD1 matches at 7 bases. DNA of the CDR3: TGCGCCAGCAGCCTCACAGGGGATAAACAGCCCCAGCATTTT. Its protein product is CASSLTGDKQPQHF.